This TCR beta chain stems from a study of blood T cell repertoires in COVID-19. Profiling relied on immunoSEQ multiplex PCR, and the TCRdb table lists in-frame clones only, not all of them. Of 250,000 to 300,000 clones in the sample, 89% were seen once. What was sequenced was peripheral blood. The receptor's source is a middle-aged woman who had recovered from COVID-19.

The CDR3 loop is CASSLVLAGETGELFF. The CDR3 nucleotides read TGTGCCAGCAGCTTAGTCTTAGCGGGAGAGACCGGGGAGCTGTTTTTT. This chain uses TRBV7-9 with TRBJ2-2, with 9 nucleotides matching TRBD2. The V segment lost 1 base and the J segment 5 bases; nucleotides outside the gene matches: 5. The CDR3 consists of 16 residues. CDR1 and CDR2 (germline): SEHNR, FQNEAQ (reference sequence).